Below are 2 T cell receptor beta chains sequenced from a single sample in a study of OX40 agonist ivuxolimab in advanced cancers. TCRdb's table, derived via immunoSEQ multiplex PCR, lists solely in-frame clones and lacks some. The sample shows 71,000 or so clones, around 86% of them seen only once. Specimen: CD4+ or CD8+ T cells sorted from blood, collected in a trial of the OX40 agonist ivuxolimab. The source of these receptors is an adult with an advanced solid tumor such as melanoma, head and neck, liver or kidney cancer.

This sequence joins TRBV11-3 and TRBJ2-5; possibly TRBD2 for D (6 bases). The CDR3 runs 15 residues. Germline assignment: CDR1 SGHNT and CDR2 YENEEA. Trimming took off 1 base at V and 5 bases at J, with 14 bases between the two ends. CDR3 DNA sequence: TGTGCCAGCAGCTTAGGGAACGGGAGAGGGGAGACCCAGTACTTC. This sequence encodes CASSLGNGRGETQYF. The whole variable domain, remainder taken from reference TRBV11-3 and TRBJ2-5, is EAGVVQSPRYKIIEKKQPVAFWCNPISGHNTLYWYLQNLGQGPELLIRYENEEAVDDSQLPKDRFSAERLKGVDSTLKIQPAELGDSAVYLCASSLGNGRGETQYFGPGTRLLVL.

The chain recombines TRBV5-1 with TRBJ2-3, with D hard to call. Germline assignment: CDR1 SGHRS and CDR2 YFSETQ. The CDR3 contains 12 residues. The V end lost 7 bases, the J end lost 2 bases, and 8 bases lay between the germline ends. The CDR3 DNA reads TGCGCCAGCGCTGGGCTCACAGATACGCAGTATTTT. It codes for CASAGLTDTQYF.